This T cell receptor beta chain emerged from a study of beta chain features in type 1 diabetes. About the study: Investigators examined approximately 110,000,000 sorted cells across all samples.

Notes on the study in general: Among all four CD4+ subsets, Type 1 diabetes patients had TCRB CDR3s that were moderately but significantly shorter. TCRB repertoires of naive, central memory and Treg cells appeared more similar among patients than among healthy donors.

The isolated RNA, all of it, was reverse transcribed, so expressed TCRB transcripts were what got sequenced. Using immunoSEQ multiplex PCR, the repertoire was profiled, and TCRdb retains in-frame clones only, with some absent. The sample records some 350,000 clones, 9.5% to 10% being singletons. On this clone itself: The antigen is undetermined.

V was trimmed by 2 bases and J by 3 bases, leaving 7 bases between them. The CDR3 sequence is 13 residues long. Germline loops: CDR1 KGHSH, CDR2 LQKENI. Sample: central memory CD4+ T cells from blood. This sequence joins TRBV18 and TRBJ2-5; D is uncertain. This receptor was obtained from a man between 25 and 39 years old with type 1 diabetes. DNA for the CDR3: TGTGCCAGCTCACCAGCAGAAGAAGAGACCCAGTACTTC. Its protein product is CASSPAEEETQYF. The full variable domain, in which reference TRBV18 and TRBJ2-5 provide the parts outside the CDR3, is NAGVMQNPRHLVRRRGQEARLRCSPMKGHSHVYWYRQLPEEGLKFMVYLQKENIIDESGMPKERFSAEFPKEGPSILRIQQVVRGDSAAYFCASSPAEEETQYFGPGTRLLVL.